The clone carrying this T cell receptor beta chain was recorded many times. What it binds is unknown. This CDR3 is 12 amino acids long. V was trimmed by 8 bases and J by 1 base, leaving 9 bases between them. The germline V gene encodes CDR1 MNHEY and CDR2 SVGEGT. The sample belongs to a study of blood T cells in healthy people across ages. Primed by a sample-barcoded 5' primer and a J-beta primer mix, a second PCR proceeded for 7 to 11 cycles. Each CDR3 protein gets one entry after TCRdb re-called the 5' RACE reads with MiXCR. In the table there are roughly 1.6 million distinct CDR3 sequences, around 36% of which are singletons. General study results and limits: It was the long-lived donors that had more naive CD4+ cells and higher diversity than aged donors. For the donors, CMV status was unknown and possibly confounded expanded clonotype changes. From one million sequenced T cells, diversity estimates were lower bounds. Per million T cells, the diversity of TCR beta decreased roughly linearly as age advanced.

This sequence originates from a woman aged 25 to 39 in good health. Material for sequencing was blood. The chain couples TRBV6-2 or TRBV6-3 to TRBJ2-7, with D uncertain. Here the CDR3 reads CASEGYSYEQYF. Here the CDR3 DNA reads TGTGCCAGCGAAGGCTATTCCTACGAGCAGTACTTC.